This T cell receptor beta chain was recorded in a study of regulatory T cells in long-lasting Graves disease. Regarding the study as a whole: Relative to new patients (roughly 970), persistent patients exhibited greater sharing of public clonotypes (2,741).

The time point was: persistent/refractory GD, antithyroid drugs over 5 years with positive TRAb. RNA isolated from PBMCs was used to make the TCR library. Germline V gene data show CDR1 as SEHNR and CDR2 as FQNEAQ (reference sequence). J was trimmed by 9 bases and V by 4 bases; bases with no gene match: 3. The CDR3 consists of 12 residues. The sample holds a few counts of this clonotype. The antigen is undetermined. HTBI primers from iRepertoire and Arm-PCR of CDR3 regions yielded the TCR beta libraries. TCRdb recomputed calls from the multiplex PCR reads with MiXCR, one row per CDR3 protein. The sample lists 350,000 to 450,000 distinct CDR3 sequences; 20% to 25% were seen once.

This receptor was identified in a female donor with Graves disease. The chain carries TRBV7-9 and TRBJ2-1; 7 bases are a match to TRBD2. The input for sequencing was peripheral blood mononuclear cells (PBMCs), taken when the disease was refractory, from a patient treated with antithyroid drugs. CDR3 sequence reads: CASSYGGSEQFF. The CDR3 DNA follows: TGTGCCAGCAGCTACGGGGGGAGTGAGCAGTTCTTC. The variable domain in full, with the rest retrieved from reference TRBV7-9 and TRBJ2-1, is DTGVSQNPRHKITKRGQNVTFRCDPISEHNRLYWYRQTLGQGPEFLTYFQNEAQLEKSRLLSDRFSAERPKGSFSTLEIQRTEQGDSAMYLCASSYGGSEQFFGPGTRLTVL.